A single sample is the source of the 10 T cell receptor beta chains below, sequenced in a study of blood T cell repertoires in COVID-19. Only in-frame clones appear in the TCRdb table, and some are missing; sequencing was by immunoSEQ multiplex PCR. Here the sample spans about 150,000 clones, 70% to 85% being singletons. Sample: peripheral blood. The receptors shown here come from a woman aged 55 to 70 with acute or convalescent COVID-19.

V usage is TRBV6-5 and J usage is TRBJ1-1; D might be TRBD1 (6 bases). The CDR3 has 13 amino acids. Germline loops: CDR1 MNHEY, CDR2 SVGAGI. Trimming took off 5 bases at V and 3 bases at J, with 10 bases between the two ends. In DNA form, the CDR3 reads TGTGCCAGCAGTACAGGGACGTACACTGAAGCTTTCTTT. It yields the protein CASSTGTYTEAFF.

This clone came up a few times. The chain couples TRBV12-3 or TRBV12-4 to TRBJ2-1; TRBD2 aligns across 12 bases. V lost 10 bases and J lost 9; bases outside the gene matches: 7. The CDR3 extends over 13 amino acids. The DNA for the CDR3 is TGTGCCACGCTAGCGGGGGGGCCAGTTGAGCAGTTCTTC. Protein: CATLAGGPVEQFF.

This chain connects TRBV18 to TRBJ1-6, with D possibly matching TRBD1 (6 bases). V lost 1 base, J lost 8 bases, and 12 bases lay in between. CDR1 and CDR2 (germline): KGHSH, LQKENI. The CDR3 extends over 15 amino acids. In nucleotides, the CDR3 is TGTGCCAGCTCACCACGGGGCGGGGGCGATTCACCCCTCCACTTT. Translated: CASSPRGGGDSPLHF.

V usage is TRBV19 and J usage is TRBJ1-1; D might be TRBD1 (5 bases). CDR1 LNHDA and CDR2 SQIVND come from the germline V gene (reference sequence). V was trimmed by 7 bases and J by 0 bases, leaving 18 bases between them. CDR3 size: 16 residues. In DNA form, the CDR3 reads TGTGCCAGTAAGACGGGAGGAGGACATTTGAACACTGAAGCTTTCTTT. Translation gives CASKTGGGHLNTEAFF.

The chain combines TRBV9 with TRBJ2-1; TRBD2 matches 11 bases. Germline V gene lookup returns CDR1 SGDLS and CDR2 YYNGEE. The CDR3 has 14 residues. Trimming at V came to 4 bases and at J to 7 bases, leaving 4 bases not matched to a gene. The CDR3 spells CASSLAGGSNEQFF. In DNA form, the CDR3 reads TGTGCCAGCAGCTTAGCGGGGGGGTCTAATGAGCAGTTCTTC. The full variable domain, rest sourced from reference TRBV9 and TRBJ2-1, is DSGVTQTPKHLITATGQRVTLRCSPRSGDLSVYWYQQSLDQGLQFLIQYYNGEERAKGNILERFSAQQFPDLHSELNLSSLELGDSALYFCASSLAGGSNEQFFGPGTRLTVL.

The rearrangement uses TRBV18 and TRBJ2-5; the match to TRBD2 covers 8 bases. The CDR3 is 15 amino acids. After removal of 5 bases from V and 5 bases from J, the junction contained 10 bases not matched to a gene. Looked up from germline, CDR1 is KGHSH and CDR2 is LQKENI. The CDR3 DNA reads TGTGCCAGCTCATCACTCGCACTAGCGGCGGAGACCCAGTACTTC. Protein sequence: CASSSLALAAETQYF.

Here the CDR3 DNA reads TGCGCCAGCAGCAGGGGGGACAGGACACTCTCCTACGAGCAGTACTTC. Residues: CASSRGDRTLSYEQYF. The chain has TRBV5-1 and TRBJ2-7, with 8 bases fitting TRBD1. After removal of 4 bases from V and 0 bases from J, the junction contained 9 bases not matched to a gene. The CDR3 extends over 16 amino acids. Germline-derived CDR1 and CDR2 are SGHRS and YFSETQ.

The CDR3 sequence is CASSESGTASYEQYF. The CDR3 DNA is TGTGCCAGCAGTGAATCTGGGACAGCCTCCTACGAGCAGTACTTC. V gene TRBV25-1 combines with J gene TRBJ2-7; the match to TRBD1 covers 7 bases. Trimming took 1 base from V and 0 from J; bases not matched to a gene: 3. The V gene's germline CDR1 is MGHDK and CDR2 SYGVNS. The CDR3 is 15 residues long.

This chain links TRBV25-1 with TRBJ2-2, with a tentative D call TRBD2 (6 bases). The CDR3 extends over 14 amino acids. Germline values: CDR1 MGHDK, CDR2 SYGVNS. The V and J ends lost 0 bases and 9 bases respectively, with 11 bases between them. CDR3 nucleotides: TGTGCCAGCAGTGAATACGAGGGAGGCCGGGAGCTGTTTTTT. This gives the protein CASSEYEGGRELFF.

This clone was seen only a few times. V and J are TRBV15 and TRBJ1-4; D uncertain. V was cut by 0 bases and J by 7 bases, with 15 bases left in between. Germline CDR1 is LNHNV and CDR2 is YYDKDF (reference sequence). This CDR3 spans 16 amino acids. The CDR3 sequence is CATSREAPRSSEKLFF. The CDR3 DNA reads TGTGCCACCAGCAGAGAGGCGCCGCGGTCTTCTGAAAAACTGTTTTTT.